This is a list of T cell receptor beta chains from one sample in a study of blood T cell repertoires in COVID-19. Generated by immunoSEQ multiplex PCR, the TCRdb table keeps only in-frame clones and is missing some. The sample contains under 250,000 clones, 83% of which appear only once. Sequencing was done on a sample of peripheral blood. These receptors were collected from a man aged 35 to 55 with active or convalescent COVID-19. Each CDR3 is given without its conserved first and last residue. Only part of the rows carry a size: once, few, many, or a class if the clone is expanded.

>TRBJ2-2|14|NA|TRBV19
ASSLRGPTNTGELF
>TRBJ1-1|13|NA|TRBV28
ASSDMTGVNTEAF
>TRBJ1-6|13|once|TRBV16
ASSQWDRENSPLH
>TRBJ2-3|13|NA|TRBV19
ASSISTTYTDTQY
>TRBJ2-1|11|NA|TRBV29-1
SVADGQGNEQF
>TRBJ2-5|13|NA|TRBV7-2
ASSLSRSGRGTQY
>TRBJ1-1|15|NA|TRBV19
ASSSPLKRQRNTEAF
>TRBJ2-6|11|NA|TRBV6-4
ASSQGGANVLT
>TRBJ2-1|11|NA|TRBV15
ATSSERYNEQF
>TRBJ2-3|12|NA|TRBV5-4
ASSLDRGADTQY
>TRBJ1-1|18|once|TRBV12-2
ASRLEDDRTGDIWNTEAF
>TRBJ1-4|13|NA|TRBV28
ASTPGTATNEKLF
>TRBJ1-1|13|NA|TRBV5-6
ASSTTGALNTEAF